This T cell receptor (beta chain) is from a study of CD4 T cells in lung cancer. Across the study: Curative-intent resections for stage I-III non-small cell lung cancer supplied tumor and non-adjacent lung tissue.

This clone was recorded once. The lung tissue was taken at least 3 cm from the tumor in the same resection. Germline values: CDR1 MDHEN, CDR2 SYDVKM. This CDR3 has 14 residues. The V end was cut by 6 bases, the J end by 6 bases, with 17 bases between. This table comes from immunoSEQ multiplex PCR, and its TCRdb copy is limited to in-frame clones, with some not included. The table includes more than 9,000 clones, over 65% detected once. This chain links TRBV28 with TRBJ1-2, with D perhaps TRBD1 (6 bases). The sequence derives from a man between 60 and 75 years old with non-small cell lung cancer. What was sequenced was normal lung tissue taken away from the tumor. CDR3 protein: CASSNREGIHGYTF. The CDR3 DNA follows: TGTGCCAGCAGCAACAGGGAAGGGATCCATGGCTACACCTTC.